This T cell receptor (beta chain) was captured in a study of blood T cell repertoires in COVID-19. Generated by immunoSEQ multiplex PCR, the TCRdb table keeps only in-frame clones and is missing some. The sample comprises about 250,000 clones, 86% of which are singletons, and about 1.7% rests with the top ten. The sequence derives from a man aged 40-49 years who had recovered from COVID-19. Specimen: PBMCs or T cells enriched from blood (not recorded which).

The CDR3 bases are TGTGCCAGCAGCAAGGGACTAGCGGGAGGGGACACAGATACGCAGTATTTT. Residues: CASSKGLAGGDTDTQYF. The rearrangement uses TRBV4-2 and TRBJ2-3; 16 bases align to TRBD2. This CDR3 has 17 residues. The germline gives CDR1 LGHNA, CDR2 YNFKEQ. Germline trimming cut 5 bases from V and 2 bases from J; bases unmatched to any gene: 4.